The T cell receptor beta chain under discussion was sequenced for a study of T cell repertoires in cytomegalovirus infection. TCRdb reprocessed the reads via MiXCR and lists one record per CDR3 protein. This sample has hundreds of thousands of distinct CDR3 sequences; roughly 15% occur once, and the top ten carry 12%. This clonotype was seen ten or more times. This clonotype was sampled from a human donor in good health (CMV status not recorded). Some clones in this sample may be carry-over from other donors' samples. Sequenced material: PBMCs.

CDR3 bases: TGTGCCAGTAGTATTGGGCAGGGAACTGAAGCTTTCTTT. Translation: CASSIGQGTEAFF. The chain has TRBV19 and TRBJ1-1; D is perhaps TRBD1 (5 bases). The V end lost 3 bases, the J end lost 5 bases, and 10 bases lay between the germline ends. In germline, CDR1 is LNHDA, CDR2 SQIVND (reference sequence). This CDR3 contains 13 residues. The full variable domain, its missing parts supplied by reference TRBV19 and TRBJ1-1, is DGGITQSPKYLFRKEGQNVTLSCEQNLNHDAMYWYRQDPGQGLRLIYYSQIVNDFQKGDIAEGYSVSREKKESFPLTVTSAQKNPTAFYLCASSIGQGTEAFFGQGTRLTVV.